This is a list of T cell receptor beta chains from one sample in a study of blood T cell repertoires in COVID-19. The repertoire was sequenced with immunoSEQ multiplex PCR; TCRdb's copy has only in-frame clones and lacks some. The repertoire has 250,000 or so clones, approximately 85% of them found once; the top ten carry 4%. Sequences were obtained from peripheral blood. The receptors originated from a man in his fifties or sixties with acute or convalescent COVID-19. Both conserved end residues are part of each CDR3. Size values are once, few and many counts, or a class for expanded clones, and some rows have none.

V gene	clone size	J gene	CDR3 protein
TRBV3-1/TRBV3-2	-	TRBJ2-4	CASSPGQERIQYF
TRBV3-1/TRBV3-2	-	TRBJ2-7	CASSQAQPGLAGGPYEQYF
TRBV4-2	-	TRBJ2-1	CASSQGGGGMDEQFF
TRBV19	-	TRBJ2-1	CASSIGLAGASVEQFF
TRBV24-1	-	TRBJ2-3	CATSAWGTARDPQGDTQYF
TRBV9	-	TRBJ2-1	CASSAGSIQFF
TRBV19	-	TRBJ2-2	CAGGRTGGHPGELFF
TRBV9	-	TRBJ1-2	CASSADGQTNYGYTF
TRBV5-1	-	TRBJ2-1	CASSLPGGLGNEQFF
TRBV2	-	TRBJ2-7	CASTIGPGQTYEQYF
TRBV4-2	-	TRBJ2-2	CASSHRESGTAGELFF
TRBV7-3	-	TRBJ2-1	CASSSGLAGGEQFF
TRBV6-5	-	TRBJ2-7	CASSYGDTPAYEQYF
TRBV6-5	-	TRBJ1-4	CASSIGQATNEKLFF
TRBV10-1	-	TRBJ2-7	CASSARGSYEQYF
TRBV10-3	once	TRBJ2-7	CAISAGTGGVEQYF
TRBV28	-	TRBJ1-2	CASRRGGDLYGYTF
TRBV7-8	once	TRBJ2-1	CASSAAWEPVYNEQFF
TRBV5-1	-	TRBJ2-1	CASSLLAGENEQFF
TRBV27	-	TRBJ2-1	CASRSLSGMNLYNEQFF
TRBV5-1	-	TRBJ2-2	CASTPGQTLGELFF
TRBV18	-	TRBJ1-5	CASSPSQGAHQPQHF
TRBV7-9	-	TRBJ2-1	CASSSRTSGRDPYNEQFF
TRBV28	-	TRBJ1-2	CASSLGRSSYGYTF
TRBV27	-	TRBJ1-5	CASSFRGSGQPQHF
TRBV3-1/TRBV3-2	once	TRBJ2-3	CASSHSGTDTQYF
TRBV5-1	-	TRBJ1-4	CASTRDRVDEKLFF
TRBV27	-	TRBJ1-5	CASSSDRASNQPQHF
TRBV30	-	TRBJ2-7	CAWSARGYEQYF
TRBV5-1	-	TRBJ1-4	CASSLGPSDRRNEKLFF
TRBV5-1	-	TRBJ2-3	CASSPPIAGGTDTQYF
TRBV30	-	TRBJ2-7	CAWNHGLAGTYEQYF
TRBV2	-	TRBJ1-2	CASRRYGTYGYTF
TRBV28	-	TRBJ1-3	CASSAIQANSGNTIYF
TRBV20-1	few	TRBJ2-7	CSATSGHEQYF
TRBV9	few	TRBJ2-7	CASSVGELVFEQYF
TRBV18	-	TRBJ1-2	CASSPLSVTESWGYTF
TRBV27	-	TRBJ1-3	CASSPDRLAGNTIYF
TRBV19	-	TRBJ2-2	CASSLQGLPNTGELFF
TRBV5-4	-	TRBJ1-1	CASSDGGQPEAFF
TRBV3-1/TRBV3-2	-	TRBJ2-3	CASNRGASGTDTQYF
TRBV6-6	-	TRBJ2-1	CATVPIVSYNEQFF
TRBV5-1	-	TRBJ2-7	CASSLGASYEQYF
TRBV5-1	-	TRBJ1-5	CASSLISRDQPQHF
TRBV2	-	TRBJ1-6	CASISQASRSPLHF
TRBV25-1	once	TRBJ1-2	CASSAGQNYGYTF
TRBV3-1/TRBV3-2	-	TRBJ2-7	CASSHRWGFEQYF
TRBV7-2	-	TRBJ1-5	CASSLASNQPQHF
TRBV9	-	TRBJ2-3	CASSLSGSTDTQYF
TRBV2	-	TRBJ2-7	CASRLGTSGRNEQYF
TRBV7-2	-	TRBJ2-1	CASSFRGQGNEQFF
TRBV21-1	-	TRBJ1-4	CASSKLRGVVTEKLFF
TRBV27	-	TRBJ1-1	CASSVGQGMTTEAFF
TRBV14	-	TRBJ2-1	CASSQGSGGTRFSYNEQFF